This record covers a single T cell receptor (beta chain). This specimen comes from a study of T cell changes during pregnancy in multiple sclerosis. Method: immunoSEQ multiplex PCR; TCRdb's copy keeps in-frame clones and lacks some. Seen here are 50,000 or so clones, about 92% observed once, and the top ten hold roughly 0.71%. The TCR originated in a female donor with multiple sclerosis, enrolled in a pregnancy study. The specimen was CD4+ T cells from peripheral blood mononuclear cells, collected in the third trimester of pregnancy.

The CDR3 nucleotides read TGTGCCAGCAGCAGACAGGGGTCCACTGAAGCTTTCTTT. It specifies CASSRQGSTEAFF. The chain couples TRBV2 to TRBJ1-1, with 8 bases lining up with TRBD1. This CDR3 is 13 amino acids long. Germline CDR1 SNHLY, CDR2 FYNNEI. Losses at the gene ends were 6 bases for V and 4 bases for J; bases not matched to a gene: 4.